This record covers a single T cell receptor beta chain. The data were taken from a study of blood T cell repertoires in COVID-19. Study overall: COVID-19 samples from acute and convalescent phases originated in the United States, Italy and Spain.

In the original processing: Reference gene primer amplification yielded estimated nucleated cell counts. The data were produced by immunoSEQ multiplex PCR, yet TCRdb's version contains in-frame clones alone and is incomplete. Clonal size and the V and J genes are those of that table, whereas D and trimming came from the DNA. The sample lists 20,000 to 25,000 clones; approximately 92% were seen once. In germline, CDR1 is SGDLS, CDR2 YYNGEE. CDR3 length: 13 residues. Trimming took 1 base from V and 12 from J; bases not matched to a gene: 3. This receptor was obtained from a man in his 70s with active COVID-19. Source material: peripheral blood. The chain has TRBV9 and TRBJ1-4; 10 nucleotides match TRBD1. The CDR3: CASSVRDRGELFF. In DNA form, the CDR3 reads TGTGCCAGCAGCGTAAGGGACAGGGGCGAACTGTTTTTT.